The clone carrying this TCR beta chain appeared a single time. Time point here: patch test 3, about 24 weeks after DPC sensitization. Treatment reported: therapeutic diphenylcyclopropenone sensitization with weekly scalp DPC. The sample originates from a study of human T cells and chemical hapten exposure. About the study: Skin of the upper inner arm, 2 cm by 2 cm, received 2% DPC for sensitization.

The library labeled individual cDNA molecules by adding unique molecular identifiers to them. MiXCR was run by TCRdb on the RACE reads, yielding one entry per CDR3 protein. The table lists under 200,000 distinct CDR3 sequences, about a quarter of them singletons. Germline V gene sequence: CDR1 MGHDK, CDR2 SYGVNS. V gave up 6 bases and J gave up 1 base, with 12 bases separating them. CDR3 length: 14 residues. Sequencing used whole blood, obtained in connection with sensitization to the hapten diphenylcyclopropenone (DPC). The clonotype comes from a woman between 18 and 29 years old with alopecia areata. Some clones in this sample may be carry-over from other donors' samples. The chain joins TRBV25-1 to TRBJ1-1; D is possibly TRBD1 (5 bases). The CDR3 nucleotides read TGTGCCAGCAGGAGCCCAGGGAGGAACACTGAAGCTTTCTTT. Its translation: CASRSPGRNTEAFF.